The 8 T cell receptor beta chains below all came from one sample that was sequenced in a study of T cells in Graves' hyperthyroidism and ophthalmopathy. What was amplified from RNA transcripts were TCR beta CDR3 regions. The TCR CDR3 was amplified in a first-round RT-PCR using the HTBI primer set. TCRdb itself ran the multiplex PCR reads through MiXCR, one entry per CDR3 protein. Among about 250,000 distinct CDR3 sequences, roughly a quarter were seen once, and the ten largest hold roughly a third. Sequences were obtained from blood. These receptors originate from a woman between 35 and 50 years old with Graves' ophthalmopathy.

Ten or more counts support this clonotype. The rearrangement links TRBV30 to TRBJ2-7, with 9 bases lining up with TRBD1. This CDR3 contains 13 residues. CDR1 is GTSNPN, CDR2 SVGIG, per germline (reference sequence). With V trimmed by 6 bases and J by 3 bases, 6 bases remained unmatched. The CDR3 DNA is TGTGCCTGCGACAGGGGGAACGGCTACGAGCAGTACTTC. It encodes CACDRGNGYEQYF. Full variable domain (remainder filled in from reference TRBV30 and TRBJ2-7): SQTIHQWPATLVQPVGSPLSLECTVEGTSNPNLYWYRQAAGRGLQLLFYSVGIGQISSEVPQNLSASRPQDRQFILSSKKLLLSDSGFYLCACDRGNGYEQYFGPGTRLTVT.

The chain recombines TRBV6-1 with TRBJ1-2; 8 bases map to TRBD1. Germline V gene lookup returns CDR1 MNHNS and CDR2 SASEGT. Losses at the gene ends were 6 bases for V and 1 base for J; bases not matched to a gene: 13. The CDR3 totals 17 residues. CDR3: CASSPPMYRGINYGYTF. The CDR3 DNA is TGTGCCAGCAGCCCTCCGATGTACAGGGGGATTAACTATGGCTACACCTTC.

CDR3 amino acids: CASSSPGQGGPYEQYF. For the CDR3, the DNA is TGTGCCAGTAGTAGCCCCGGACAGGGAGGGCCCTACGAGCAGTACTTC. The chain joins TRBV19 to TRBJ2-7; D may be TRBD1 (8 bases). The CDR3 sequence is 16 residues long. Trimming took 4 bases from V and 2 from J, leaving 18 bases between them. Germline values: CDR1 LNHDA, CDR2 SQIVND (reference sequence).

The J gene is TRBJ1-2, the V gene TRBV6-1; no firm D call. Germline V CDR1 and CDR2: MNHNS, SASEGT. V was cut by 3 bases and J by 2 bases, with 7 bases left in between. The CDR3 is 13 amino acids. This CDR3 reads CASSDGWNYGYTF. The CDR3 DNA reads TGTGCCAGCAGTGACGGCTGGAACTATGGCTACACCTTC.

In this sample, this clonotype turned up many times. The rearrangement uses TRBV12-3 or TRBV12-4 and TRBJ2-5; TRBD2 agrees at 9 bases. With V trimmed by 5 bases and J by 4 bases, 8 bases remained unmatched. The length of the CDR3 is 15 residues. In DNA form, the CDR3 reads TGTGCCAGCAGTCGTGTAGCGGGAGTTTTAGAGACCCAGTACTTC. Translating gives CASSRVAGVLETQYF.

This clonotype has at least ten counts. The chain links TRBV4-2 to TRBJ2-7; D tentatively reads TRBD1 or TRBD2 (5 bases each). CDR3 length: 14 residues. Trimming pared 3 bases from V and 3 bases from J, leaving 12 bases between. Looked up from germline, CDR1 is LGHNA and CDR2 is YNFKEQ. This CDR3 reads CASSQDAGSYEQYF. The CDR3 coding sequence is TGTGCCAGCAGCCAGGATGCAGGGAGCTACGAGCAGTACTTC.

In this sample, this clonotype turned up many times. The chain has TRBV13 and TRBJ2-2, with 8 bases aligning to TRBD1. CDR1 and CDR2 from the germline V gene are PRHDT and FYEKMQ (reference sequence). The CDR3 totals 15 residues. J lost 3 bases, V lost 1 base, and 1 base had no gene match. Written as DNA, the CDR3 is TGTGCCAGCAGCTTAGAACAGGGGGACACCGGGGAGCTGTTTTTT. Translated: CASSLEQGDTGELFF.

In this sample, this clonotype turned up many times. This chain uses TRBV9 with TRBJ1-5; maybe TRBD1 (6 bases). The length of the CDR3 is 14 residues. Germline V gene lookup returns CDR1 SGDLS and CDR2 YYNGEE. Trimming left V 3 bases short and J 3 bases short, with 10 bases between. The DNA for the CDR3 is TGTGCCAGCAGCGCGGACAGTTTCAATCAGCCCCAGCATTTT. Amino acids: CASSADSFNQPQHF.